The 23 T cell receptor beta chains below come from one sample, sequenced in a study of T cell repertoires in cytomegalovirus infection. Each CDR3 protein gets one entry after TCRdb re-called the reads with MiXCR. The sample has 600,000 to 800,000 distinct CDR3 sequences, 20% to 25% seen once. The sample taken for sequencing was CD8+ T cells from PBMCs. These receptors were obtained from a human donor in good health (CMV status not recorded). Some clones in this sample may be carry-over from other donors' samples.

The chain recombines TRBV4-1 with TRBJ2-7, with D perhaps matching TRBD2 (6 bases). The CDR3 runs 16 residues. Looked up from germline, CDR1 is MGHRA and CDR2 is YSYEKL. V lost 3 bases, J lost 0 bases, and 15 bases lay in between. This chain's CDR3 is CASSHGGLALSYEQYF. The CDR3 nucleotides are TGCGCCAGCAGCCATGGGGGACTGGCCCTCTCCTACGAGCAGTACTTC.

This sequence joins TRBV14 and TRBJ1-4; D not resolved. The V end lost 4 bases, the J end lost 5 bases, and 14 bases lay between the germline ends. This CDR3 spans 15 amino acids. Per germline, CDR1 SGHDN and CDR2 FVKESK. CDR3 bases: TGTGCCAGCAGCCTCTCGCATTCCCTAAATGAAAAACTGTTTTTT. Translation: CASSLSHSLNEKLFF.

The chain recombines TRBV19 with TRBJ1-1, with D perhaps TRBD1 (5 bases). Germline values: CDR1 LNHDA, CDR2 SQIVND (reference sequence). The ends were cut back, 4 bases at V and 3 bases at J, with 12 bases in the middle. The CDR3 contains 14 residues. The CDR3 sequence is CASSNTGGDTEAFF. As DNA, the CDR3 is TGTGCCAGTAGTAATACAGGAGGCGACACTGAAGCTTTCTTT.

The table lists this clonotype with a few counts. This chain connects TRBV20-1 to TRBJ2-3; 13 nucleotides align to TRBD2. Trimming at V came to 1 base and at J to 0 bases, leaving 16 bases not matched to a gene. This CDR3 has 21 residues. CDR1 is DFQATT, CDR2 SNEGSKA, per germline (reference sequence). DNA for the CDR3: TGCAGTGCTAGAGCCTACGCGGGCGGACTAGCGGGGGCCCGAAGCACAGATACGCAGTATTTT. Translating it yields CSARAYAGGLAGARSTDTQYF.

This chain uses TRBV27 with TRBJ2-1; D is possibly TRBD1 or TRBD2 (5 bases each). Trimming cost V 7 bases and J 6 bases, with 16 bases left between them. Germline CDR1 is MNHEY and CDR2 is SMNVEV (reference sequence). The CDR3 is 14 amino acids. The CDR3 nucleotides read TGTGCCAGCACCCTTCGAGGGGCCTTCAATGAGCAGTTCTTC. Translated: CASTLRGAFNEQFF.

This clonotype occurred many times. The chain couples TRBV7-2 to TRBJ2-7, with D perhaps being TRBD1 or TRBD2 (6 bases each). V lost 5 bases, J lost 2 bases, and 13 bases lay in between. Germline V gives CDR1 SGHTA, CDR2 FQGNSA. This CDR3 region has 14 residues. The CDR3 region is CASSEGGRTYEQYF. The CDR3 region has the DNA TGTGCCAGCAGCGAGGGGGGCCGTACCTACGAGCAGTACTTC.

This clonotype came up a few times. DNA of the CDR3: TGCGCCAGCAACCGAAGCGGGGGGGGTTCCAATGAGCAGTTCTTC. Its protein product is CASNRSGGGSNEQFF. J is TRBJ2-1 and V is TRBV10-2; 10 nucleotides match TRBD2. This CDR3 region has 15 residues. Germline trimming cut 7 bases from V and 6 bases from J; bases unmatched to any gene: 9. Germline-derived CDR1 and CDR2 are WSHSY and SAAADI.

This clonotype came up once. The chain couples TRBV6-2 or TRBV6-3 to TRBJ1-2; D not certain. V lost 6 bases, J lost 4 bases, and 12 bases lay in between. CDR3 length: 13 residues. Germline CDR1 reads MNHEY; CDR2 reads SVGEGT. The CDR3 coding sequence is TGTGCCAGCAGCCCCGCCGGGCCCTATGGCTACACCTTC. It yields the protein CASSPAGPYGYTF.

The rearrangement uses TRBV5-1 and TRBJ2-1, with 7 bases matching TRBD2. Losses at the gene ends were 6 bases for V and 8 bases for J; bases not matched to a gene: 8. CDR1 and CDR2 (germline): SGHRS, YFSETQ. The CDR3 extends over 13 amino acids. Here the CDR3 reads CASIPPGRDEQFF. CDR3 sequence (DNA): TGCGCCAGCATACCTCCAGGGAGGGATGAGCAGTTCTTC.

This clonotype was seen only once. This may arise from a read error, as a much more abundant clone is one base away. The rearrangement joins TRBV7-9 to TRBJ2-5; the match to TRBD2 covers 8 bases. Germline loops: CDR1 SEHNR, CDR2 FQNEAQ (reference sequence). CDR3 size: 15 residues. CDR3 region: CASSSTGGVLESQYF. DNA of the CDR3: TGTGCCAGCAGCTCCACCGGGGGGGTTCTAGAGTCCCAGTACTTC.

The table lists this clonotype with a few counts. This rearrangement joins TRBV28 to TRBJ2-1, with TRBD2 matching 9 bases. V dropped 4 bases and J dropped 5; count of bases not matched to a gene: 18. The CDR3 is 19 amino acids. Germline V gives CDR1 MDHEN, CDR2 SYDVKM. CDR3 DNA sequence: TGTGCCAGCAGTTCCCTCCTCCTATTGGAGCGGGGGGCCGACAATGAGCAGTTCTTC. Protein product: CASSSLLLLERGADNEQFF.

This chain uses TRBV10-3 with TRBJ2-7; maybe TRBD1 (7 bases). The CDR3 length is 16 residues. The germline V and J ends were trimmed by 3 bases and 3 bases, with 18 bases remaining between them. Germline loops: CDR1 ENHRY, CDR2 SYGVKD. Here the CDR3 reads CAISDFGRGGNYEQYV. The CDR3 bases are TGTGCCATCAGTGATTTCGGGAGAGGGGGCAACTACGAGCAGTACGTC.

This clonotype has just a few counts. The chain employs TRBV13 and TRBJ2-5; 8 bases are shared with TRBD1. The CDR3 is 14 residues long. CDR1 is PRHDT and CDR2 is FYEKMQ in the germline V gene (reference sequence). V was clipped by 6 bases and J by 2 bases; unmatched bases: 5. The CDR3 coding sequence is TGTGCCAGCAGTCGAACAGGGGGTCAAGAGACCCAGTACTTC. It codes for CASSRTGGQETQYF.

In the case of this clonotype: A much larger clone lies one base from this, so it may be a read error. J is TRBJ2-3 and V is TRBV7-3, with 7 bases matching TRBD2. The CDR3 has 15 residues. The V gene's germline CDR1 is SGHTA and CDR2 FQGTGA. The DNA for the CDR3 is TGTGCCAACAGCCTAACGGGGGGACGCACAGATACGCAGTATTTT. Translation gives CANSLTGGRTDTQYF.

This clonotype was recorded at least ten times. The V gene is TRBV7-2, the J gene TRBJ2-5, with D possibly being TRBD1 (5 bases). CDR1 SGHTA and CDR2 FQGNSA come from the germline V gene. V was clipped by 4 bases and J by 5 bases, with 14 bases between them. This CDR3 has 14 amino acids. CDR3 coding DNA: TGTGCCAGCAGCTCAATAACAGGATCCGAGACCCAGTACTTC. Translating gives CASSSITGSETQYF.

This clonotype was detected ten times or more. The V call is TRBV7-9, the J call TRBJ2-3; 8 positions agree with TRBD1. With 0 bases clipped from V and 5 bases from J, the junction kept 16 bases outside the gene matches. The CDR3 has 19 residues. Germline V gives CDR1 SEHNR, CDR2 FQNEAQ (reference sequence). The CDR3 reads CASSLARFQGAFSGDTQYF. DNA for the CDR3: TGTGCCAGCAGCTTAGCGCGTTTCCAGGGGGCCTTCTCGGGAGATACGCAGTATTTT.

This clonotype was seen more than once but under ten times. The chain is built from TRBV6-2 or TRBV6-3 and TRBJ2-7, with 13 positions matching TRBD2. The CDR3 has 16 residues. V lost 4 bases, J lost 2 bases, and 5 bases stayed unmatched. Germline assignment: CDR1 MNHEY and CDR2 SVGEGT. CDR3 nucleotide sequence: TGTGCCAGCAGTTCCTCCGGGACTAGCGGGACCTACGAGCAGTACGTC. This codes for CASSSSGTSGTYEQYV.

The chain carries TRBV7-9 and TRBJ1-2; D might be TRBD1 (6 bases). Germline lookup yields CDR1 SEHNR and CDR2 FQNEAQ (reference sequence). Trimming stripped 10 bases from V and 6 bases from J, with 12 bases between. The CDR3 spans 11 residues. The CDR3 loop is CAMQGLDGYTF. As DNA, the CDR3 is TGTGCCATGCAGGGGTTGGATGGCTACACCTTC.

This clonotype was picked up a small number of times. The chain has TRBV6-2 or TRBV6-3 and TRBJ2-1, with 13 bases lining up with TRBD2. This CDR3 is built from 20 residues. Unmatched junction bases numbered 13, after V lost 5 bases and J lost 0 bases. Germline lookup yields CDR1 MNHEY and CDR2 SVGEGT. The CDR3 reads CASSPRLAGGPRSSYNEQFF. CDR3 in DNA: TGTGCCAGCAGTCCGCGACTAGCGGGGGGCCCCAGGAGCTCCTACAATGAGCAGTTCTTC.

This clonotype has more than one count but fewer than ten. The chain links TRBV7-8 to TRBJ2-7; D possibly corresponds to TRBD2 (5 bases). From germline, CDR1 is SGHVS and CDR2 FQNEAQ. The CDR3 totals 13 residues. The germline V and J ends were trimmed by 4 bases and 6 bases, with 13 bases remaining between them. CDR3 sequence: CASSSPTGIEQYV. The CDR3 DNA sequence: TGTGCCAGCAGCTCCCCTACCGGGATCGAGCAGTACGTC.

This clonotype was detected ten times or more. V and J are TRBV6-5 and TRBJ2-7; D is unresolved. Germline CDR1 reads MNHEY; CDR2 reads SVGAGI. V gave up 0 bases and J gave up 4 bases, with 7 bases separating them. The CDR3 totals 13 residues. The chain's CDR3 is CASSYSIGYEQYV. As DNA, the CDR3 is TGTGCCAGCAGTTACTCGATTGGTTACGAGCAGTACGTC.

V and J are TRBV7-2 and TRBJ1-2; possibly TRBD1 for D (6 bases). CDR1 SGHTA and CDR2 FQGNSA come from the germline V gene. V was shortened by 5 bases and J by 13 bases, with 17 bases between the two germline ends. The CDR3 runs 12 residues. CDR3 bases: TGTGCCAGCAGCCCCGGGACACCCCTCGGCACCTTC. Translating gives CASSPGTPLGTF.

A note on this clonotype: Given a much more abundant clone one base away, this may be a read error. The V call is TRBV7-6, the J call TRBJ1-1, with D perhaps matching TRBD1 (6 bases). Germline loops: CDR1 SGHVS, CDR2 FNYEAQ. The CDR3 has 14 residues. The germline V and J ends were trimmed by 7 bases and 4 bases, with 16 bases remaining between them. The CDR3 DNA reads TGTGCCAGCAACATAAACAGGGATATCACTGAAGCTTTCTTT. Translated: CASNINRDITEAFF.